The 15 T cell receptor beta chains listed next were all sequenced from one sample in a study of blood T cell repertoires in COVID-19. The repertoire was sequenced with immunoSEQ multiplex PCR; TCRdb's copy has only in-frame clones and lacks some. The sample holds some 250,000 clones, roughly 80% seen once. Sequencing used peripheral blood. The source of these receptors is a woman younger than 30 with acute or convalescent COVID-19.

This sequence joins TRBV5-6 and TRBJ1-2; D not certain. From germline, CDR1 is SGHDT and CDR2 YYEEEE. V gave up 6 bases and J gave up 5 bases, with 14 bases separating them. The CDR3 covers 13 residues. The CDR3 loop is CASNPTGVYGYTF. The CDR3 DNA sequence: TGTGCCAGCAACCCGACCGGGGTATATGGCTACACCTTC.

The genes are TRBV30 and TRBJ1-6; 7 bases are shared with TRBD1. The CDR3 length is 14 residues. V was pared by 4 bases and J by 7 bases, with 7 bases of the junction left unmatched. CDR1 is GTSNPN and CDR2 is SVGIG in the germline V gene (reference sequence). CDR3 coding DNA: TGTGCCTGGATAGACAGGGCGCCAAATTCACCCCTCCACTTT. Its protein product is CAWIDRAPNSPLHF.

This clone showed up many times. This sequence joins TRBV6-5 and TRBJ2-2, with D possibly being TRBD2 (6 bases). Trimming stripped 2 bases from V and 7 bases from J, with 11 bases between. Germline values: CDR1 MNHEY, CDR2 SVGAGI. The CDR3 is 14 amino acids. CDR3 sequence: CASSYNFGGGELFF. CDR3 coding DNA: TGTGCCAGCAGTTACAATTTCGGGGGCGGGGAGCTGTTTTTT.

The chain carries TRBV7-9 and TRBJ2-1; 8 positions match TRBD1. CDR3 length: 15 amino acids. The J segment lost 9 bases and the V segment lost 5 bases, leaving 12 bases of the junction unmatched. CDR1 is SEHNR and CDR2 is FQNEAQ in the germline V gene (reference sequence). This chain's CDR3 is CASSQQGDLWGEQFF. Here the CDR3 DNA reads TGTGCCAGCAGCCAACAGGGGGATCTCTGGGGTGAGCAGTTCTTC. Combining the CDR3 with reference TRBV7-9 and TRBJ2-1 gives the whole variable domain DTGVSQNPRHKITKRGQNVTFRCDPISEHNRLYWYRQTLGQGPEFLTYFQNEAQLEKSRLLSDRFSAERPKGSFSTLEIQRTEQGDSAMYLCASSQQGDLWGEQFFGPGTRLTVL.

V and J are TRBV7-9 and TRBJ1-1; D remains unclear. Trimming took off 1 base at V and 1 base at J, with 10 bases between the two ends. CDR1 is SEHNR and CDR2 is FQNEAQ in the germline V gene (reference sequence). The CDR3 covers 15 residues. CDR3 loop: CASSLVPRENTEAFF. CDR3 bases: TGTGCCAGCAGCTTAGTCCCCCGCGAGAACACTGAAGCTTTCTTT.

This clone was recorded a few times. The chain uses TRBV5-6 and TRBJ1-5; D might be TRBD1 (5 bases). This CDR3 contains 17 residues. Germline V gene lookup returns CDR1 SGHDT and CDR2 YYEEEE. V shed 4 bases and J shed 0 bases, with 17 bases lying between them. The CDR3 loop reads CASSRGLYAYSNQPQHF. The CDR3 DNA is TGTGCCAGCAGCAGGGGACTTTACGCTTATAGCAATCAGCCCCAGCATTTT.

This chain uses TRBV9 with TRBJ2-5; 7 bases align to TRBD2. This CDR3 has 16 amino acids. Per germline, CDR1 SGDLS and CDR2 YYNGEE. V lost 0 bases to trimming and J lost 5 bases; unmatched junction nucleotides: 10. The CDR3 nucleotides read TGTGCCAGCAGCGTAGCTGGGAAGACTAGCTGGGAGACCCAGTACTTC. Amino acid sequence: CASSVAGKTSWETQYF.

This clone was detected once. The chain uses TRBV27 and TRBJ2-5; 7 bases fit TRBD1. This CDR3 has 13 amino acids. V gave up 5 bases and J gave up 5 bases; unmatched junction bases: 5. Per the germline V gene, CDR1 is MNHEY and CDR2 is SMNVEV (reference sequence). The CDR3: CASSQRDSETQYF. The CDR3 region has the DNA TGTGCCAGCAGTCAAAGGGACAGTGAGACCCAGTACTTC.

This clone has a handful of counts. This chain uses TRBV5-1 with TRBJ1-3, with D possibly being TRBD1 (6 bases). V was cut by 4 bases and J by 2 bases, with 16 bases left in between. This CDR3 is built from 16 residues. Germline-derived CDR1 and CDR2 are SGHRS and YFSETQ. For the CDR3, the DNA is TGCGCCAGCAGCCGCGGGGGCCTGAGTACTGGAAACACCATATATTTT. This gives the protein CASSRGGLSTGNTIYF. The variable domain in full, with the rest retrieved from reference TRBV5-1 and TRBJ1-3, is KAGVTQTPRYLIKTRGQQVTLSCSPISGHRSVSWYQQTPGQGLQFLFEYFSETQRNKGNFPGRFSGRQFSNSRSEMNVSTLELGDSALYLCASSRGGLSTGNTIYFGEGSWLTVV.

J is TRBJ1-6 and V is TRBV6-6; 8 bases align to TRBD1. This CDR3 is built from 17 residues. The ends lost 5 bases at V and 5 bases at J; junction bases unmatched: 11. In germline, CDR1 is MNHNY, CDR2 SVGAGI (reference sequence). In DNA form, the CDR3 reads TGTGCCAGCAGTCGAACTAATGGACAGGGTGATAATTCACCCCTCCACTTT. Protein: CASSRTNGQGDNSPLHF.

The CDR3 nucleotides are TGTGCCAGCAGTTATCCGCGGGGGCAAGAGACCCAGTACTTC. It is translated as CASSYPRGQETQYF. The chain uses TRBV5-5 and TRBJ2-5, with 7 bases aligning to TRBD2. There are 14 residues in the CDR3. Germline assignment: CDR1 SGHKS and CDR2 YYEKEE (reference sequence). The junction had 6 bases not matched to a gene; V was cut back by 5 bases and J by 2 bases.

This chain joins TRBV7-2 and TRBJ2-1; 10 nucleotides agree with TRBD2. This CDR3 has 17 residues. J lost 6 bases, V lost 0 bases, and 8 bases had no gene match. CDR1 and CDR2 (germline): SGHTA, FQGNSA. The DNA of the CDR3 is TGTGCCAGCAGCTTAGCGCGTAGCGGGAGGCTCATCAATGAGCAGTTCTTC. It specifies CASSLARSGRLINEQFF.

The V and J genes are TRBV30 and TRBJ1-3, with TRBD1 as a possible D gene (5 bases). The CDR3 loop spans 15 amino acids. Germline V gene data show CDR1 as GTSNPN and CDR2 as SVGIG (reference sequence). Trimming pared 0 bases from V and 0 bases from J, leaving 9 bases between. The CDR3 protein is CAWSVGLISGNTIYF. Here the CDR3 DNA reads TGTGCCTGGAGTGTGGGACTGATCTCTGGAAACACCATATATTTT.

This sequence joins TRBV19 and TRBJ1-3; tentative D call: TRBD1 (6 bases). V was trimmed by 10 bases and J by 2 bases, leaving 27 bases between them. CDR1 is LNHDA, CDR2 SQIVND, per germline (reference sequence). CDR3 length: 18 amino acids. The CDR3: CATEPEPGQPEPGNTIYF. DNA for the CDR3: TGTGCCACCGAGCCTGAACCGGGACAACCAGAGCCTGGAAACACCATATATTTT. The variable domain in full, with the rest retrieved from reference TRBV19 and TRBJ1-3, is DGGITQSPKYLFRKEGQNVTLSCEQNLNHDAMYWYRQDPGQGLRLIYYSQIVNDFQKGDIAEGYSVSREKKESFPLTVTSAQKNPTAFYLCATEPEPGQPEPGNTIYFGEGSWLTVV.

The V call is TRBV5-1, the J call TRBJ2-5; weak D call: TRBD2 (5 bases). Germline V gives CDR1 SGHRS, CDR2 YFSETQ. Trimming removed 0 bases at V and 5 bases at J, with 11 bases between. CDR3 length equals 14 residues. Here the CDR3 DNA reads TGCGCCAGCAGCTTGGATGGGAGTAGGGAGACCCAGTACTTC. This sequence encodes CASSLDGSRETQYF.